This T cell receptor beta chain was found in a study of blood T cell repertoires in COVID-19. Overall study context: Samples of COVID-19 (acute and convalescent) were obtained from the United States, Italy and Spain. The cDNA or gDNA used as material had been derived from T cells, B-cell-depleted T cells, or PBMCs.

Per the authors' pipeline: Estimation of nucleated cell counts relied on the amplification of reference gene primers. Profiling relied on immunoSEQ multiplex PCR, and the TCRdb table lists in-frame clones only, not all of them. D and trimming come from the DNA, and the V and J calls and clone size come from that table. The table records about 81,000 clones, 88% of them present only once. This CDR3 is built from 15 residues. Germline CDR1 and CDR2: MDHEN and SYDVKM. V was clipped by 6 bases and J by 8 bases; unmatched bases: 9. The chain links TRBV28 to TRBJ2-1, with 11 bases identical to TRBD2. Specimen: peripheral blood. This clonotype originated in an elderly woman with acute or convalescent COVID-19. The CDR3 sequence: CASSTTSGRGDEQFF. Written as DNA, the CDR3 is TGTGCCAGCAGCACAACTAGCGGGAGAGGCGATGAGCAGTTCTTC.